This T cell receptor (beta chain) originates from a study of tumor-infiltrating lymphocytes in primary liver carcinoma. General observations from the study: Tumor-adjacent and tumor-blood pairs shared a smaller degree of overlap than tumor region pairs. Tumor top-250-clone fractions significantly exceeded those of blood (p = 0.039).

The researchers produced TCR beta cDNA from around 0.5 ug total RNA with a constant-region primer. Library construction for TCR beta comprised three nested multiplex PCR rounds performed with slightly modified ARM-PCR. The first two PCR rounds used TRBV1-TRBV30 forward primers with a C-beta reverse primer, 10 to 11 cycles each. MiXCR, applied by TCRdb to the multiplex PCR reads, yields one record per CDR3 protein. This sample has approximately 92,000 distinct CDR3 sequences, with approximately 68% found just once. The study co-extracted DNA and RNA from roughly 20-30 mg of unsorted bulk tissue. About this clonotype itself: Its antigen is unknown.

The CDR3 extends over 14 amino acids. Trimming shortened V by 4 bases and J by 8 bases, and 15 bases separated the two germline ends. Germline CDR1 and CDR2: SEHNR and FQNEAQ (reference sequence). This TCR derives from a woman aged 60-70 years with primary liver carcinoma and hepatitis B virus infection. The chain links TRBV7-9 to TRBJ1-3, with TRBD1 as a possible D gene (5 bases). What was sequenced was liver tumor tissue from sampling region 5. Subset denoted: tumor region T5, tumor centre. CDR3 loop: CASSSPRVGDTIYF. For the CDR3, the DNA is TGTGCCAGCAGCTCCCCCAGGGTCGGGGACACCATATATTTT. Full variable domain (rest looked up from reference TRBV7-9 and TRBJ1-3): DTGVSQNPRHKITKRGQNVTFRCDPISEHNRLYWYRQTLGQGPEFLTYFQNEAQLEKSRLLSDRFSAERPKGSFSTLEIQRTEQGDSAMYLCASSSPRVGDTIYFGEGSWLTVV.